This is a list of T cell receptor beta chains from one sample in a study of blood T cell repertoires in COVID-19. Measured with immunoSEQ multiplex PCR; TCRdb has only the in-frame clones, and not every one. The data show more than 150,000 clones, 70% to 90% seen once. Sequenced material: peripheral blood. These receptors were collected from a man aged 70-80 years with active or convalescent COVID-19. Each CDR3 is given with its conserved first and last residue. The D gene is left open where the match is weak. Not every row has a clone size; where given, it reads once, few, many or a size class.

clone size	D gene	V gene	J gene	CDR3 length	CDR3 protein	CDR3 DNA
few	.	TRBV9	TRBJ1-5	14	CASSPTGSNQPQHF	TGTGCCAGCAGTCCGACAGGAAGCAATCAGCCCCAGCATTTT
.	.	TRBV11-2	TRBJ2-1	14	CASSFRGNYNEQFF	TGTGCCAGCAGCTTCAGGGGTAACTACAATGAGCAGTTCTTC
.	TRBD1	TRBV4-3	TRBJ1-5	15	CASSTGVNSNQPQHF	TGCGCCAGCAGCACAGGGGTAAATAGCAATCAGCCCCAGCATTTT
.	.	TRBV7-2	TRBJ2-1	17	CASSSLVLRSSYNEQFF	TGTGCCAGCAGCTCCCTAGTTTTGCGTAGCTCCTACAATGAGCAGTTCTTC
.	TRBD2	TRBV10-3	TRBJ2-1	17	CAISEAGDYRIYNEQFF	TGTGCCATCAGTGAGGCCGGGGACTACCGGATCTACAATGAGCAGTTCTTC
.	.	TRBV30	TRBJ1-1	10	CAWSAQEAFF	TGTGCCTGGAGTGCCCAAGAAGCTTTCTTT
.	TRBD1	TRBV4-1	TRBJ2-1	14	CASRPALQGNEQFF	TGCGCCAGCAGACCGGCCCTACAGGGGAATGAGCAGTTCTTC
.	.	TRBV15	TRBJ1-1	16	CATSRDRGRTNTEAFF	TGTGCCACCAGCAGAGATCGTGGCAGAACGAACACTGAAGCTTTCTTT
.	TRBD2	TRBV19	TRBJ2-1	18	CASSIRGTSGSSYNEQFF	TGTGCCAGTAGTATTCGGGGGACTAGCGGGAGCAGCTACAATGAGCAGTTCTTC
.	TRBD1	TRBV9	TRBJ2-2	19	CASSVVPSPGQGGAGELFF	TGTGCCAGCAGCGTAGTCCCTTCCCCTGGACAGGGCGGAGCCGGGGAGCTGTTTTTT
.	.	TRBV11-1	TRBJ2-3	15	CASRRGTSFADTQYF	TGTGCCAGCAGAAGGGGGACCTCATTCGCAGATACGCAGTATTTT
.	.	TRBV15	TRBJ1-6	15	CATSRDRLRDSPLHF	TGTGCCACCAGCAGAGATCGACTGAGGGATTCACCCCTCCACTTT
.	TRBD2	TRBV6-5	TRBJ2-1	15	CASSLTGLANNEQFF	TGTGCCAGCAGTCTAACGGGACTAGCCAACAATGAGCAGTTCTTC
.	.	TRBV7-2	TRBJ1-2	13	CASSGQVNYGYTF	TGTGCCAGCAGCGGACAAGTTAACTATGGCTACACCTTC
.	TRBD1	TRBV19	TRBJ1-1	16	CASKVGDRALNTEAFF	TGTGCCAGTAAGGTGGGGGACAGAGCATTGAACACTGAAGCTTTCTTT